These 11 T cell receptor beta chains originate from one sample sequenced in a study of shared clonotypes between healthy human individuals. Produced via immunoSEQ multiplex PCR; TCRdb's table is partial and in-frame only. This sample yields approximately 1.5 million clones, of which roughly 98.5% are seen a single time; about 0.35% belongs to the top ten. The sequencing sample was made of naive CD4+ T cells sorted from blood. Specified subset: CD45RA+ positively selected. The receptor source for this set is a man aged 30 to 45 in good health.

This clone was found a few times. The V gene is TRBV5-5, the J gene TRBJ1-2; 9 bases map to TRBD1. CDR3 length: 15 amino acids. Losses at the gene ends were 1 base for V and 2 bases for J; bases not matched to a gene: 3. Per the germline V gene, CDR1 is SGHKS and CDR2 is YYEKEE (reference sequence). The CDR3 DNA reads TGTGCCAGCAGCTTGAAGACAGGGGGGAACTATGGCTACACCTTC. It is translated as CASSLKTGGNYGYTF.

This clone was recorded once. This chain's CDR3 is CASSGSGRPNNEQFF. The CDR3 nucleotides are TGTGCCAGCAGCGGAAGCGGGAGGCCCAACAATGAGCAGTTCTTC. The chain recombines TRBV9 with TRBJ2-1, with 9 bases that match TRBD2. V was pared by 3 bases and J by 5 bases, with 6 bases of the junction left unmatched. Per the germline V gene, CDR1 is SGDLS and CDR2 is YYNGEE. The CDR3 contains 15 residues.

The V call is TRBV5-1, the J call TRBJ1-2; 9 bases are shared with TRBD1. Trimming cost V 0 bases and J 1 base; bases outside gene matches: 4. This CDR3 comprises 16 residues. Germline V gene lookup returns CDR1 SGHRS and CDR2 YFSETQ. The CDR3 loop is CASSLGTGVINYGYTF. The CDR3 DNA follows: TGCGCCAGCAGCTTGGGGACAGGGGTTATTAACTATGGCTACACCTTC. Together with reference TRBV5-1 and TRBJ1-2, the CDR3 gives the full variable domain: KAGVTQTPRYLIKTRGQQVTLSCSPISGHRSVSWYQQTPGQGLQFLFEYFSETQRNKGNFPGRFSGRQFSNSRSEMNVSTLELGDSALYLCASSLGTGVINYGYTFGSGTRLTVV.

This chain connects TRBV9 to TRBJ2-1; D is ambiguous. CDR1 is SGDLS, CDR2 YYNGEE, per germline. V was clipped by 2 bases and J by 0 bases, with 6 bases between them. The length of the CDR3 is 14 residues. CDR3 sequence: CASSVGISYNEQFF. CDR3 sequence (DNA): TGTGCCAGCAGCGTCGGAATCTCCTACAATGAGCAGTTCTTC.

The chain uses TRBV10-3 and TRBJ2-1; tentative D call: TRBD1 (6 bases). V lost 2 bases and J lost 9, with 11 bases in between. Germline CDR1 is ENHRY and CDR2 is SYGVKD. This CDR3 contains 13 residues. CDR3 loop: CAISEGTHVEQFF. The CDR3 DNA sequence: TGTGCCATCAGTGAGGGGACACACGTTGAGCAGTTCTTC.

The rearrangement links TRBV27 to TRBJ1-2, with a tentative D call TRBD1 (6 bases). This CDR3 comprises 15 residues. V was shortened by 7 bases and J by 0 bases, with 15 bases between the two germline ends. The germline V gene encodes CDR1 MNHEY and CDR2 SMNVEV (reference sequence). CDR3 sequence: CASKIRDTSNYGYTF. CDR3 coding DNA: TGTGCCAGCAAAATCCGGGACACCTCTAACTATGGCTACACCTTC.

This chain joins TRBV28 and TRBJ2-1, with D unresolved. The V gene lost 6 bases and the J gene lost 7 bases, with 22 bases spanning the gap. The germline V gene has CDR1 MDHEN and CDR2 SYDVKM. The CDR3 is made up of 16 amino acids. The CDR3 sequence: CASSPLSVGGGNEQFF. The CDR3 DNA reads TGTGCCAGCAGCCCACTCTCGGTGGGCGGTGGGAATGAGCAGTTCTTC.

This clone appeared a single time. The chain links TRBV5-1 to TRBJ2-7, with 8 positions matching TRBD2. This CDR3 is built from 16 residues. Germline V gives CDR1 SGHRS, CDR2 YFSETQ. Germline trimming cut 0 bases from V and 2 bases from J; bases unmatched to any gene: 7. CDR3 DNA: TGCGCCAGCAGCTTGGTTGGCGGGAGGCCTGCCTACGAGCAGTACTTC. It is translated as CASSLVGGRPAYEQYF.

The chain employs TRBV29-1 and TRBJ2-6; D is perhaps TRBD2 (5 bases). Between the trimmed V and J ends, which lost 6 bases and 2 bases, there was a span of 14 bases. Germline V gene data show CDR1 as SQVTM and CDR2 as ANQGSEA. The CDR3 is made up of 15 amino acids. Here the CDR3 reads CSVRSGSAGANVLTF. The CDR3 nucleotides are TGCAGCGTCCGGTCGGGGAGCGCTGGGGCCAACGTCCTGACTTTC.

V gene TRBV28 combines with J gene TRBJ2-6, with 7 nucleotides matching TRBD1. With 10 bases clipped from V and 1 base from J, the junction kept 4 bases outside the gene matches. This CDR3 comprises 14 residues. The germline gives CDR1 MDHEN, CDR2 SYDVKM. For the CDR3, the DNA is TGTGCCACCCACAGGGGTTCTGGGGCCAACGTCCTGACTTTC. It codes for CATHRGSGANVLTF.

This clone appeared a single time. This chain links TRBV7-2 with TRBJ2-7, with 7 nucleotides matching TRBD2. J lost 5 bases, V lost 3 bases, and 16 bases had no gene match. In germline, CDR1 is SGHTA, CDR2 FQGNSA. This CDR3 region has 17 residues. CDR3 protein: CASSFGMIGRLANEQYF. CDR3 in DNA: TGTGCCAGCAGCTTTGGCATGATAGGGAGACTAGCTAACGAGCAGTACTTC.